This T cell receptor beta chain was retrieved from a study of blood T cell repertoires in COVID-19. Authors' data handling: Amplification from reference gene primers served as the basis for estimated nucleated cell counts. Libraries were prepared by immunoSEQ multiplex PCR; TCRdb keeps only in-frame clonotypes and omits some of them. V, J and clone size are those of that table, while D and trimming were read from the DNA. The sample yields about 360,000 clones, 81% seen once. The CDR3 totals 13 residues. CDR1 is SGHVS and CDR2 is FQNEAQ in the germline V gene. Trimming took off 5 bases at V and 7 bases at J, with 12 bases between the two ends.

Sequenced sample: peripheral blood. V usage is TRBV7-8 and J usage is TRBJ1-5; D gene ambiguous. The TCR was taken from a human donor with acute or convalescent COVID-19. The donor label of this sample is uncertain. CDR3 coding DNA: TGTGCCAGCAGCCCTGATACGAGCCAGCCCCAGCATTTT. Translated: CASSPDTSQPQHF.